The 11 T cell receptor beta chains below all came from one sample that was sequenced in a study of blood T cell repertoires in COVID-19. Generated by immunoSEQ multiplex PCR, the TCRdb table keeps only in-frame clones and is missing some. The table records around 26,000 clones, about 90% of them present only once. The sequenced sample consisted of peripheral blood. These TCRs come from a human donor in a cohort sampled during active COVID-19.

This chain connects TRBV16 to TRBJ1-2; TRBD1 might be the D (6 bases). Germline values: CDR1 KGHSY, CDR2 FQNENV. Trimming took off 3 bases at V and 7 bases at J, with 15 bases between the two ends. CDR3 length: 14 residues. This chain's CDR3 is CASSQTGTPSGYTF. CDR3 bases: TGTGCCAGCAGCCAGACCGGGACACCGAGTGGCTACACCTTC.

This clone appeared once. This chain connects TRBV29-1 to TRBJ1-4; 10 bases align to TRBD1. CDR1 is SQVTM, CDR2 ANQGSEA, per germline. Unmatched junction bases numbered 6, after V lost 6 bases and J lost 5 bases. This CDR3 spans 14 amino acids. The CDR3 protein is CSVDRQGANEKLFF. CDR3 nucleotide sequence: TGCAGCGTGGACCGACAGGGGGCGAATGAAAAACTGTTTTTT.

A single count supports this clone. The chain recombines TRBV2 with TRBJ1-4; TRBD1 matches 8 bases. The CDR3 extends over 13 amino acids. Trimming cost V 6 bases and J 5 bases; bases outside gene matches: 2. Germline V gene sequence: CDR1 SNHLY, CDR2 FYNNEI. The CDR3 DNA is TGTGCCAGCAGCCGGGACAGGAATGAAAAACTGTTTTTT. It is translated as CASSRDRNEKLFF. Based on the CDR3 plus reference TRBV2 and TRBJ1-4, the full variable domain is EPEVTQTPSHQVTQMGQEVILRCVPISNHLYFYWYRQILGQKVEFLVSFYNNEISEKSEIFDDQFSVERPDGSNFTLKIRSTKLEDSAMYFCASSRDRNEKLFFGSGTQLSVL.

This chain joins TRBV19 and TRBJ2-6; D unresolved. The CDR3 extends over 15 amino acids. V lost 2 bases to trimming and J lost 0 bases, with 5 bases between them. CDR1 and CDR2 from the germline V gene are LNHDA and SQIVND (reference sequence). CDR3 nucleotide sequence: TGTGCCAGTAGTATAACTTCCTCTGGGGCCAACGTCCTGACTTTC. Its translation is CASSITSSGANVLTF.

The CDR3: CASGQGTKNIQYF. CDR3 bases: TGTGCTAGTGGTCAGGGGACCAAAAACATTCAGTACTTC. This chain joins TRBV12-5 and TRBJ2-4, with D perhaps TRBD1 (6 bases). Trimming pared 5 bases from V and 2 bases from J, leaving 7 bases between. CDR3 size: 13 residues. Germline CDR1 reads LGHNT; CDR2 reads FRNRAP.

V and J are TRBV10-1 and TRBJ1-1, with TRBD1 as a possible D gene (5 bases). The length of the CDR3 is 14 residues. Deletions cut 5 bases from V and 1 base from J, with 11 bases between. Per the germline V gene, CDR1 is WNHNN and CDR2 is SYGVQD (reference sequence). The CDR3 is CASSQVQGNTEAFF. Written as DNA, the CDR3 is TGCGCCAGCAGTCAAGTCCAGGGGAACACTGAAGCTTTCTTT.

The rearrangement links TRBV19 to TRBJ2-5; 11 nucleotides agree with TRBD2. The germline V gene encodes CDR1 LNHDA and CDR2 SQIVND (reference sequence). The CDR3 runs 17 residues. V shed 3 bases, J shed 3 bases, and the junction held 9 bases outside the gene matches. The CDR3 coding sequence is TGTGCCAGTAGTATCTTGACTAGCGGGGCCGATAAAGAGACCCAGTACTTC. Translation: CASSILTSGADKETQYF. Together with reference TRBV19 and TRBJ2-5, the CDR3 gives the full variable domain: DGGITQSPKYLFRKEGQNVTLSCEQNLNHDAMYWYRQDPGQGLRLIYYSQIVNDFQKGDIAEGYSVSREKKESFPLTVTSAQKNPTAFYLCASSILTSGADKETQYFGPGTRLLVL.

The chain couples TRBV10-3 to TRBJ2-3; D not resolved. The CDR3 is made up of 16 amino acids. Germline V lookup: CDR1 ENHRY, CDR2 SYGVKD. Trimming took off 0 bases at V and 2 bases at J, with 12 bases between the two ends. In nucleotides, the CDR3 is TGTGCCATCAGTGAGTCGAAGCGAACTTCCACAGATACGCAGTATTTT. Amino acid sequence: CAISESKRTSTDTQYF.

The chain links TRBV11-2 to TRBJ2-2; 8 bases line up with TRBD1. The germline gives CDR1 SGHAT, CDR2 FQNNGV. Germline trimming cut 6 bases from V and 1 base from J; bases unmatched to any gene: 4. The CDR3 extends over 15 amino acids. CDR3 bases: TGTGCCAGCAGTACCGGGACAGGGAACACCGGGGAGCTGTTTTTT. It encodes CASSTGTGNTGELFF. The entire variable domain, with the rest obtained from reference TRBV11-2 and TRBJ2-2, is as follows: EAGVAQSPRYKIIEKRQSVAFWCNPISGHATLYWYQQILGQGPKLLIQFQNNGVVDDSQLPKDRFSAERLKGVDSTLKIQPAKLEDSAVYLCASSTGTGNTGELFFGEGSRLTVL.

The V gene is TRBV11-2, the J gene TRBJ1-2, with TRBD1 matching 9 bases. V was clipped by 5 bases and J by 5 bases; unmatched bases: 6. Germline V gene lookup returns CDR1 SGHAT and CDR2 FQNNGV. The length of the CDR3 is 14 residues. CDR3 in DNA: TGTGCCAGCAGCGGTGGACAGGGGCTATATGGCTACACCTTC. Encoded protein: CASSGGQGLYGYTF.

The CDR3 region is CASQRVGKAGGLYNEQFF. The DNA of the CDR3 is TGTGCCAGCCAGAGAGTAGGAAAAGCGGGGGGCCTCTACAATGAGCAGTTCTTC. The V and J genes are TRBV7-6 and TRBJ2-1; 9 bases are a match to TRBD2. This CDR3 comprises 18 residues. V lost 8 bases, J lost 3 bases, and 17 bases stayed unmatched. Per the germline V gene, CDR1 is SGHVS and CDR2 is FNYEAQ.